This T cell receptor (beta chain) was recorded in a study of T cells after yellow fever vaccination. Across the whole study: Preparation used SMART-Seq v4 Ultra Low Input for the low-cell-number fractions. Study conclusions and caveats: Reappearing after the booster were most of the clones from primary vaccination (96% CD4, approximately 85% CD8). Relatively few clonotypes were ones that appeared in both CD4 and CD8 compartments.

A 5'RACE template-switching step, the method used to make TCR cDNA, added a universal primer site and UMIs. TCRdb independently ran MiXCR on the 5' RACE reads; one entry per CDR3 protein. The data show over 70,000 distinct CDR3 sequences, with approximately 7.5% seen just once and roughly two fifths held by the top ten. The CDR3 sequence is 10 residues long. Germline CDR1 DFQATT, CDR2 SNEGSKA (reference sequence). Trimming took off 5 bases at V and 5 bases at J, with 6 bases between the two ends. Concerning this clonotype: No antigen is known for it.

The chain links TRBV20-1 to TRBJ2-5; D not certain. The TCR comes from a man aged 25 to 40 who received the YFV17D yellow fever vaccine. Source: CD8+ T cells sorted from PBMCs, taken on the day of the yellow fever booster vaccination. The DNA for the CDR3 is TGCAGTGCTGTCACTGAGACCCAGTACTTC. This encodes CSAVTETQYF.